The clone carrying this T cell receptor (beta chain) was counted a few times. Antigen: not known. This sample stems from a study of cytomegalovirus exposure and HLA in healthy donors. The CDR3 contains 18 residues. Germline CDR1 and CDR2: SGHRS and YFSETQ. Trimming removed 1 base from V and 0 bases from J; junction bases left unmatched: 11. The PCR employed 60 Vbeta primers together with 13 Jbeta primers. The data were produced by immunoSEQ multiplex PCR, yet TCRdb's version contains in-frame clones alone and is incomplete. The data contain about 98,000 clones, approximately 72% of them singletons. Study outcomes and limitations: Relative to the approximately 670-donor mean, N-insertions were reportedly fewer in an Asian-associated ancestry cluster in a later analysis. The investigators catalogued 164 TCR beta chains as cytomegalovirus-associated. In a later analysis, TCR beta V- and J-gene trimming was associated with a missense DCLRE1C variant.

The chain joins TRBV5-1 to TRBJ2-5; 8 nucleotides align to TRBD2. This receptor was obtained from a man aged 18 to 35 in good health and CMV-seropositive. Sequenced sample: PBMCs. The CDR3 reads CASSLQSGGGVYQETQYF. Here the CDR3 DNA reads TGCGCCAGCAGCTTGCAGAGCGGGGGAGGGGTGTACCAAGAGACCCAGTACTTC.